A selection of T cell receptor beta chains follows, all from one sample in a study of T cell responses to AZD1222 COVID-19 vaccine. Measured with immunoSEQ multiplex PCR; TCRdb has only the in-frame clones, and not every one. Of 150,000 to 200,000 clones listed, around 89% are singletons. This material consisted of peripheral blood, taken 28 days after the second AZD1222 dose. The receptors come from an adult who received the AZD1222 COVID-19 vaccine. Each CDR3 is given with its conserved first and last residue. A D gene is named only where the DNA matches it firmly. The size entry is marked missing in some rows and otherwise reads once, few, many or a size class.

>TRBJ2-1|few|TRBV29-1|.
TGCAGCTCCCGGGCGGCGGACAATGAGCAGTTCTTC
CSSRAADNEQFF
>TRBJ1-6|.|TRBV30|.
TGTGCCTGGAGGCGGGAGGGGGTCGGATCACCCCTCCACTTT
CAWRREGVGSPLHF
>TRBJ2-5|.|TRBV20-1|.
TGCAGTGCTAGAGAACAAGAGACCCAGTACTTC
CSAREQETQYF
>TRBJ1-6|.|TRBV7-2|.
TGTGCCAGCAGCCACACAGGGCAGGGTTCACCCCTCCACTTT
CASSHTGQGSPLHF
>TRBJ1-4|.|TRBV18|.
TGTGCCAGCTCACCCGACATGCGTGAAAAACTGTTTTTT
CASSPDMREKLFF
>TRBJ1-5|few|TRBV5-4|.
TGTGCCAGCAGCTTGGAACGGGGTCAGCCCCAGCATTTT
CASSLERGQPQHF
>TRBJ2-1|few|TRBV27|TRBD2
TGTGCCAGCAGTTTAACCCTCGGCGGGAGCTCCTACAATGAGCAGTTCTTC
CASSLTLGGSSYNEQFF
>TRBJ2-1|.|TRBV7-2|TRBD2
TGTGCCAGCAGTCGACTAGCGGGCCTCCCCTACAATGAGCAGTTCTTC
CASSRLAGLPYNEQFF
>TRBJ2-2|.|TRBV5-4|TRBD1
TGTGCCAGCAGCCTCGGGACAGTCGCATCGAACACCGGGGAGCTGTTTTTT
CASSLGTVASNTGELFF
>TRBJ2-7|.|TRBV27|.
TGTGCCAGCAGTTCGGGACGCCTCTACGAGCAGTACTTC
CASSSGRLYEQYF
>TRBJ2-1|.|TRBV28|TRBD2
TGTGCCAGCAGTCCTCTCGACAGACTAGCGGGATCCAATGAGCAGTTCTTC
CASSPLDRLAGSNEQFF
>TRBJ2-5|.|TRBV6-2/TRBV6-3|TRBD2
TGTGCCAGCAGTTTTTGGACTAGCGCGGAGACCCAGTACTTC
CASSFWTSAETQYF
>TRBJ2-3|once|TRBV6-2/TRBV6-3|TRBD1
TGTGCCAGCAGTTACTCGCAGAGGACAGGGGGCACAGATACGCAGTATTTT
CASSYSQRTGGTDTQYF
>TRBJ2-3|.|TRBV6-2/TRBV6-3|.
TGTGCCAGCAGTTTTGGAGTGTCTTCGCATACGCAGTATTTT
CASSFGVSSHTQYF
>TRBJ1-5|.|TRBV4-2|.
TGTGCCAGCAGCCAAGATACGATAGTTGACGGCAATCAGCCCCAGCATTTT
CASSQDTIVDGNQPQHF
>TRBJ2-1|.|TRBV7-3|.
TGTGCCAGCAGCTCCTCTCCGTCACAAAGGGTTGGCAATGAGCAGTTCTTC
CASSSSPSQRVGNEQFF
>TRBJ1-6|.|TRBV3-1/TRBV3-2|TRBD1
TGTGCCAGCAGCCAGACAGGGGCCTATAATTCACCCCTCCACTTT
CASSQTGAYNSPLHF
>TRBJ2-1|.|TRBV19|.
TGTGCCAGTAGTATAATCGCTACCTCCTACAATGAGCAGTTCTTC
CASSIIATSYNEQFF
>TRBJ2-7|.|TRBV21-1|.
TGTGCCAGCAGCAAAGTCCGGTTTCCTGAGGGACAGGTCATGATCCGGGCCGCCTTC
CASSKVRFPEGQVMIRAAF
>TRBJ1-1|.|TRBV7-9|.
TGTGCCAGCAGCTTCGGGGGTGGAACTGAAGCTTTCTTT
CASSFGGGTEAFF
>TRBJ1-2|.|TRBV7-9|.
TGTGCCAGCAGCTTAGTGTCAGGGATCGAGTATGGCTACACCTTC
CASSLVSGIEYGYTF
>TRBJ1-1|.|TRBV28|.
TGTGCCAGCAGTTCCCCCGGATGGGGTGGCCCCATGAACACTGAAGCTTTCTTT
CASSSPGWGGPMNTEAFF
>TRBJ2-5|once|TRBV5-6|.
TGTGCCAGCAGCCGACGTAGGGGACACCTCCAAGAGACCCAGTACTTC
CASSRRRGHLQETQYF
>TRBJ2-2|.|TRBV19|.
TGTGCCAGTAAAAGAAGCGGGGAGCTGTTTTTT
CASKRSGELFF
>TRBJ2-5|.|TRBV7-2|.
TGTGCCAGCAGCCGACAGTACCAAGAGACCCAGTACTTC
CASSRQYQETQYF
>TRBJ2-3|.|TRBV18|.
TGTGCCAGCTCACCACTTTCCGGGGACACAGATACGCAGTATTTT
CASSPLSGDTDTQYF
>TRBJ2-7|.|TRBV10-3|TRBD1
TGTGCCATCAGTGGGGGGACAGGCTCCTACGAGCAGTACTTC
CAISGGTGSYEQYF
>TRBJ2-7|.|TRBV7-9|.
TGTGCCAGCAGCTCCGGGGTGACCAGCCTCTCCTACGAGCAGTACTTC
CASSSGVTSLSYEQYF
>TRBJ1-6|.|TRBV5-1|.
TGCGCCAGCAGCTTGGAGGGCAGGCCGCTTACTAATTCACCCCTCCACTTT
CASSLEGRPLTNSPLHF
>TRBJ2-7|.|TRBV19|TRBD2
TGTGCCAGTAGTATAATCCCTAGCGGCGTCGGCGAGCAGTACTTC
CASSIIPSGVGEQYF
>TRBJ1-5|.|TRBV6-5|.
TGTGCCAGCAGTCCGACAGATAGCAATCAGCCCCAGCATTTT
CASSPTDSNQPQHF
>TRBJ1-3|.|TRBV6-5|.
TGTGCCAGCAGTTACTCCCGACTTAGCTCTGGAAACACCATATATTTT
CASSYSRLSSGNTIYF
>TRBJ1-1|.|TRBV2|.
TGTGCCAGCATCCCGGGGCGGGCTTTCTTT
CASIPGRAFF
>TRBJ1-4|.|TRBV7-9|TRBD1
TGTGCCAGCAGCCCGTGGGACAGGGTTAATGAAAAACTGTTTTTT
CASSPWDRVNEKLFF
>TRBJ1-1|.|TRBV6-1|.
TGTGCCAGCAGTGAGTACGTTGAAGCTTTCTTT
CASSEYVEAFF
>TRBJ2-7|.|TRBV5-4|.
TGTGCCAGCAGCTTGTATGCATACGAGCAGTACTTC
CASSLYAYEQYF